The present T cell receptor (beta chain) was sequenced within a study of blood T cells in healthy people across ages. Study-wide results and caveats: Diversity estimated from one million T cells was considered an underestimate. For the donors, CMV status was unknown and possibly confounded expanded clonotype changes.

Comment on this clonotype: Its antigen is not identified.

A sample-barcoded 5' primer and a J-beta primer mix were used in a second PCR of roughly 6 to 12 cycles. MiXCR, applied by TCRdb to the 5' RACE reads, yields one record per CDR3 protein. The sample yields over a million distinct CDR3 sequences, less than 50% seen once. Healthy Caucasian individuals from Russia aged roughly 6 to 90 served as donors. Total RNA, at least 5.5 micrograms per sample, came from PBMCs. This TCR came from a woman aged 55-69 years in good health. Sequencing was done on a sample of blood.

CDR3 nucleotide sequence: TGCAGCGTTTACTCGACAGTGAACACTGAAGCTTTCTTT. Its translation: CSVYSTVNTEAFF. The chain combines TRBV29-1 with TRBJ1-1; possible D gene TRBD1, 5 bases. This CDR3 region has 13 residues. The germline V gene encodes CDR1 SQVTM and CDR2 ANQGSEA. V dropped 5 bases and J dropped 0 bases, with 10 bases sitting between them.